The 7 T cell receptor beta chains in this list originate from one sample, sequenced in a study of human T cells and chemical hapten exposure. Time point denoted: patch test 2, 6 weeks after DPC sensitization. Sample treatment: therapeutic diphenylcyclopropenone sensitization with weekly scalp DPC. Via MiXCR, TCRdb re-called the RACE reads, giving one row per CDR3 protein. The table shows 100,000 or so distinct CDR3 sequences, with 9.3% occurring only once. Material: whole blood, obtained in connection with sensitization to the hapten diphenylcyclopropenone (DPC). The receptor set was obtained from a woman between 35 and 50 years old with alopecia areata. Some clones in this sample may be carry-over from other donors' samples.

There are many counts of this clonotype. The chain uses TRBV6-5 and TRBJ2-7; 7 bases line up with TRBD1. The germline CDR1 and CDR2 sequences are MNHEY and SVGAGI. J was trimmed by 3 bases and V by 0 bases; bases with no gene match: 8. The CDR3 runs 16 residues. CDR3: CASSYSTGTVLYEQYF. In DNA, the CDR3 is TGTGCCAGCAGTTACTCCACCGGGACAGTCCTCTACGAGCAGTACTTC.

This clonotype has a count of ten or more. The chain links TRBV4-3 to TRBJ2-1; 9 bases map to TRBD2. Germline V gives CDR1 LGHNA, CDR2 YSLEER. The length of the CDR3 is 18 residues. V lost 1 base, J lost 0 bases, and 7 bases stayed unmatched. CDR3: CASSQAGLAPSSYNEQFF. The CDR3, as DNA: TGCGCCAGCAGCCAAGCCGGACTAGCGCCAAGCTCCTACAATGAGCAGTTCTTC.

This clonotype was picked up many times. This chain connects TRBV5-1 to TRBJ1-6; maybe TRBD1 (6 bases). The germline V gene encodes CDR1 SGHRS and CDR2 YFSETQ. Trimming removed 4 bases at V and 8 bases at J, with 13 bases between. The CDR3 has 14 amino acids. The CDR3: CASSLRAGDSPLHF. In DNA form, the CDR3 reads TGCGCCAGCAGCCTGAGGGCAGGGGATTCACCCCTCCACTTT. The full variable domain, with the rest looked up from reference TRBV5-1 and TRBJ1-6, is KAGVTQTPRYLIKTRGQQVTLSCSPISGHRSVSWYQQTPGQGLQFLFEYFSETQRNKGNFPGRFSGRQFSNSRSEMNVSTLELGDSALYLCASSLRAGDSPLHFGNGTRLTVT.

This clonotype has more than one count but fewer than ten. The genes are TRBV12-3 or TRBV12-4 and TRBJ2-7, with 7 bases fitting TRBD2. This CDR3 has 13 residues. Trimming cost V 6 bases and J 3 bases; bases outside gene matches: 5. The CDR3 loop reads CASRGSGGYEQYF. DNA of the CDR3: TGTGCCAGCAGGGGGTCGGGGGGCTACGAGCAGTACTTC.

This clonotype was seen only a few times. The chain uses TRBV5-1 and TRBJ2-5; 8 bases map to TRBD1. In germline, CDR1 is SGHRS, CDR2 YFSETQ. This CDR3 comprises 15 residues. The trim removed 2 bases at V and 4 bases at J, leaving 7 bases unmatched. The CDR3 protein is CASSLNRGIRETQYF. The DNA for the CDR3 is TGCGCCAGCAGCTTAAACAGGGGGATACGAGAGACCCAGTACTTC. Full variable domain (remainder filled in from reference TRBV5-1 and TRBJ2-5): KAGVTQTPRYLIKTRGQQVTLSCSPISGHRSVSWYQQTPGQGLQFLFEYFSETQRNKGNFPGRFSGRQFSNSRSEMNVSTLELGDSALYLCASSLNRGIRETQYFGPGTRLLVL.

This clonotype was seen more than once but under ten times. This chain links TRBV10-3 with TRBJ2-7; 7 positions agree with TRBD1. Germline CDR1 and CDR2: ENHRY and SYGVKD. The CDR3 runs 12 residues. V was pared by 10 bases and J by 1 base, with 4 bases of the junction left unmatched. The CDR3 loop is CATGTASYEQYF. DNA of the CDR3: TGTGCCACCGGGACAGCTTCCTACGAGCAGTACTTC.

This clonotype was found a few times. The chain is built from TRBV6-6 and TRBJ1-1, with D possibly TRBD1 on 5 matching bases. This CDR3 has 14 residues. Germline loops: CDR1 MNHNY, CDR2 SVGAGI (reference sequence). The V and J ends lost 8 bases and 3 bases respectively, with 16 bases between them. CDR3 nucleotides: TGTGCCAGCCGCACCCGACGGGGGGACACTGAAGCTTTCTTT. Translated, it gives CASRTRRGDTEAFF.